The rows below give T cell receptor beta chains drawn from one sample of a study of cytomegalovirus exposure and HLA in healthy donors. Repertoires were generated with immunoSEQ multiplex PCR, while TCRdb's copy carries only in-frame clones and drops some. The repertoire consists of 160,000 or so clones, with about 71% occurring once and the leading ten covering around 2.8%. The sample comprised PBMCs. These TCRs come from a woman younger than 45 in good health and CMV-seronegative. The CDR3 runs from the conserved cysteine through the conserved F or W. A D gene is named only where the DNA matches it firmly. Clone size is stated in some rows and not others, as once, few, many or a class when expanded.

.	TRBV7-2	few	TRBJ1-5	CASSLRAGENQPQHF	TGTGCCAGCAGCTTAAGGGCAGGGGAAAATCAGCCCCAGCATTTT
.	TRBV9	.	TRBJ2-1	CASSVVGDSYNEQFF	TGTGCCAGCAGCGTAGTAGGGGACTCCTACAATGAGCAGTTCTTC
.	TRBV30	.	TRBJ1-3	CARSGKSGNTIYF	TGTGCCCGGTCAGGGAAAAGTGGAAACACCATATATTTT
.	TRBV6-5	.	TRBJ2-5	CASRKRGIQETQYF	TGTGCCAGCAGGAAACGGGGGATCCAAGAGACCCAGTACTTC
TRBD1	TRBV27	.	TRBJ2-7	CASSKGTDSYEQYF	TGTGCCAGCAGCAAAGGGACAGACTCCTACGAGCAGTACTTC
TRBD2	TRBV5-6	few	TRBJ2-4	CASSLVAGGDIQYF	TGTGCCAGCAGCTTGGTTGCGGGAGGGGACATTCAGTACTTC
TRBD1	TRBV7-2	once	TRBJ1-6	CASSQGQGAYNSPLHF	TGTGCCAGCAGCCAGGGACAGGGGGCCTATAATTCACCCCTCCACTTT
.	TRBV7-9	.	TRBJ2-5	CASSPQTGNIQETQYF	TGTGCCAGCAGCCCCCAAACAGGGAATATACAAGAGACCCAGTACTTC
.	TRBV6-6	.	TRBJ1-5	CAINTGGFNQPQHF	TGTGCCATCAACACGGGGGGCTTCAATCAGCCCCAGCATTTT
TRBD1	TRBV6-6	.	TRBJ2-6	CASSYPRGRGANVLTF	TGTGCCAGCAGTTATCCCAGGGGGCGTGGGGCCAACGTCCTGACTTTC
TRBD2	TRBV6-6	.	TRBJ2-3	CASSTPWAGEEYTQYF	TGTGCCAGCAGTACGCCCTGGGCGGGAGAGGAATATACGCAGTATTTT
.	TRBV27	few	TRBJ1-2	CASSLGQGNFYGYPF	TGTGCCAGCAGTTTGGGCCAGGGCAACTTCTATGGCTACCCCTTC
.	TRBV9	.	TRBJ2-7	CASSVAPGDHEQYF	TGTGCCAGCAGCGTAGCTCCAGGGGACCACGAGCAGTACTTC
TRBD1	TRBV6-5	few	TRBJ1-5	CASSGQGRQPQHF	TGTGCCAGCAGTGGACAGGGACGGCAGCCCCAGCATTTT
TRBD1	TRBV7-9	.	TRBJ1-1	CASSSKQGPYRAFF	TGTGCCAGCAGCTCCAAACAGGGGCCCTATCGGGCTTTCTTT
.	TRBV9	.	TRBJ2-2	CASSARDLNTGELFF	TGTGCCAGCAGCGCCCGGGACTTGAACACCGGGGAACTGTTTTTT